Each of the 21 T cell receptor beta chains below was sequenced from the same sample in a study of tumor and adjacent non-tumor tissue in lung cancer. Three rounds of nested PCR, following a modified ARM-PCR protocol, produced the TCRbeta library. TCRdb fed the multiplex PCR reads into MiXCR, producing one record per CDR3 protein. The data contain about 93,000 distinct CDR3 sequences, about 72% of them seen just once; the ten biggest clones take up about 16%. This sample's RNA came from whole unsorted tissue. Sequenced input: lung tumor tissue. Receptor source: a man between 60 and 75 years old with non-small cell lung cancer.

Remarks on this clonotype: With a much larger clone just one base away, this may be a read error. The chain joins TRBV20-1 to TRBJ2-3; D possibly corresponds to TRBD1 (5 bases). The CDR3 totals 11 residues. Trimming removed 6 bases from V and 6 bases from J, with 10 bases in between. CDR1 is DFQATT and CDR2 is SNEGSKA in the germline V gene (reference sequence). CDR3 nucleotide sequence: TGCAGTGCGTTGACAGTCGATACGCAGTATTTT. It is translated as CSALTVDTQYF.

This clonotype was picked up many times. The rearrangement links TRBV4-3 to TRBJ1-1, with D hard to call. V lost 3 bases and J lost 1, with 12 bases in between. The CDR3 totals 15 residues. Germline CDR1 LGHNA, CDR2 YSLEER. CDR3 bases: TGCGCCAGCAGCCAGGGAGTGGGTGGGAACACTGAAGCTTTCTTT. Its translation: CASSQGVGGNTEAFF.

This clonotype was recorded a few times. A much more abundant neighbour one base away suggests this may be a read error. The chain has TRBV11-2 and TRBJ2-3; possible D gene TRBD1, 6 bases. Germline V gives CDR1 SGHAT, CDR2 FQNNGV. The CDR3 loop spans 15 amino acids. CDR3: CANSQAPGGTDTQYF. The CDR3 DNA reads as TGTGCCAACAGCCAGGCCCCAGGGGGCACAGATACGCAGTATTTT. Supplemented by reference TRBV11-2 and TRBJ2-3, the full variable domain reads EAGVAQSPRYKIIEKRQSVAFWCNPISGHATLYWYQQILGQGPKLLIQFQNNGVVDDSQLPKDRFSAERLKGVDSTLKIQPAKLEDSAVYLCANSQAPGGTDTQYFGPGTRLTVL.

To note about this clonotype: This sequence may be a read error, since a much larger clone differs from it by one base. CDR3 bases: TGTACCAGCAGTATCCGACAAGCCCCCTACGAGCAGTACTTC. The encoded protein is CTSSIRQAPYEQYF. V is TRBV28 and J is TRBJ2-7; D remains ambiguous. Germline V gene data show CDR1 as MDHEN and CDR2 as SYDVKM. The CDR3 extends over 14 amino acids. The complete variable domain, with remaining parts taken from reference TRBV28 and TRBJ2-7, reads DVKVTQSSRYLVKRTGEKVFLECVQDMDHENMFWYRQDPGLGLRLIYFSYDVKMKEKGDIPEGYSVSREKKERFSLILESASTNQTSMYLCTSSIRQAPYEQYFGPGTRLTVT.

Remarks on this clonotype: Sequence at one end of the junction differs from germline and may be a read error. The chain has TRBV5-1 and TRBJ2-1, with D maybe TRBD1 (6 bases). CDR1 SGHRS and CDR2 YFSETQ come from the germline V gene. This CDR3 spans 14 amino acids. The CDR3 DNA is TGCGCCAGCAGCTTGGCTGTGGGGGCGAGTGAGCGGTTCTTC. This translates into CASSLAVGASERFF.

The chain is built from TRBV12-3 or TRBV12-4 and TRBJ2-1, with 10 bases identical to TRBD2. V dropped 2 bases and J dropped 7; count of bases not matched to a gene: 5. The CDR3 is 15 amino acids. The CDR3 DNA follows: TGTGCCAGCAGTTTAATGGAAGCGGGGGGGAATGAGCAGTTCTTC. Encoded protein: CASSLMEAGGNEQFF.

With respect to this clonotype: Sequence at one end of the junction differs from germline and may be a read error. The CDR3 protein is CARSLGGASYNEQFF. In DNA, the CDR3 is TGCGCCAGAAGCTTGGGGGGGGCCTCCTACAATGAGCAGTTCTTC. The chain is built from TRBV5-1 and TRBJ2-1, with D maybe TRBD2 (7 bases). CDR3 length equals 15 residues. CDR1 and CDR2 (germline): SGHRS, YFSETQ.

The chain couples TRBV29-1 to TRBJ1-3, with 7 bases that match TRBD1. The germline gives CDR1 SQVTM, CDR2 ANQGSEA. The CDR3 length is 15 residues. The CDR3 reads CNFRAGQQSGNTIYF. In nucleotides, the CDR3 is TGCAACTTTCGAGCGGGACAGCAATCTGGAAACACCATATATTTT.

On this clonotype: At one of its ends the junction is not consistent with the germline gene, which may arise from a read error. V and J are TRBV6-5 and TRBJ2-6; D possibly uses TRBD1 or TRBD2 (5 bases each). Looked up from germline, CDR1 is MNHEY and CDR2 is SVGAGI. The CDR3 runs 15 residues. This CDR3 reads CASSFGDAVANVPTF. The CDR3 nucleotides are TGTGCCAGCAGTTTCGGGGACGCTGTGGCCAACGTCCCGACTTTC.

On this clonotype: A read error may explain this, as a much larger clone is one base away. V usage is TRBV5-1 and J usage is TRBJ2-5, with D tentatively TRBD1 or TRBD2 (5 bases each). The V and J ends lost 4 bases and 3 bases respectively, with 16 bases between them. The CDR3 has 15 residues. CDR1 is SGHRS and CDR2 is YFSETQ in the germline V gene. The CDR3 coding sequence is TGCGCCAGCAGCCCCCGGACTCAGACAGAAGAGACCCAGTACTTC. Residues: CASSPRTQTEETQYF.

Notes on this clonotype: Being one base from a much bigger clone, this may be a read error. V usage is TRBV14 and J usage is TRBJ1-3, with 7 bases lining up with TRBD1. From germline, CDR1 is SGHDN and CDR2 FVKESK. The CDR3 runs 12 residues. The CDR3 region has the DNA TGTGACAGCTCGGGACAGTTAAACACCATATATTTT. Translated, it gives CDSSGQLNTIYF.

This clonotype occurred many times. This rearrangement joins TRBV4-1 to TRBJ2-2, with unresolved D. Trimming took 0 bases from V and 0 from J, leaving 11 bases between them. This CDR3 spans 17 amino acids. Germline CDR1 and CDR2: MGHRA and YSYEKL. CDR3 bases: TGCGCCAGCAGCCAAGAGGGCGGATCCTCGAACACCGGGGAGCTGTTTTTT. It encodes CASSQEGGSSNTGELFF.

With regard to this clonotype: A read error may be the cause here, since a much bigger clone is one base away. The chain couples TRBV20-1 to TRBJ2-1, with 7 nucleotides matching TRBD1. Germline trimming cut 6 bases from V and 1 base from J; bases unmatched to any gene: 3. Germline V gene lookup returns CDR1 DFQATT and CDR2 SNEGSKA (reference sequence). The CDR3 runs to 13 residues. Here the CDR3 reads CSALGQSYNEQFF. The CDR3 DNA reads TGCAGTGCGCTGGGACAGTCCTACAATGAGCAGTTCTTC.

The J gene is TRBJ2-1, the V gene TRBV11-3; 8 bases align to TRBD2. CDR3 size: 14 residues. The V gene's germline CDR1 is SGHNT and CDR2 YENEEA. The V segment lost 1 base and the J segment 9 bases; nucleotides outside the gene matches: 5. The CDR3 here is CASSLVGRATEQFF. The DNA of the CDR3 is TGTGCCAGCAGCTTAGTCGGGAGGGCGACTGAGCAGTTCTTC.

In regard to this clonotype: One end of the junction fails to match germline, which may point to a read error. This chain joins TRBV6-6 and TRBJ2-5; D ambiguous. Germline V gene lookup returns CDR1 MNHNY and CDR2 SVGAGI (reference sequence). This CDR3 is built from 13 residues. DNA of the CDR3: TGTGCCAGCAGTTACGGGCGTTCGGAGACCCATTACTTC. As protein: CASSYGRSETHYF.

The chain uses TRBV18 and TRBJ2-4; TRBD1 agrees at 9 bases. V dropped 0 bases and J dropped 12; count of bases not matched to a gene: 9. The CDR3 has 15 residues. CDR1 and CDR2 from the germline V gene are KGHSH and LQKENI. The CDR3 nucleotides read TGTGCCAGCTCACCACCGATGTTTACAGGGGGCACTCAGTACTTC. This codes for CASSPPMFTGGTQYF.

Of note for this clonotype: A much larger clone differs from this one at a single base, so this may be a read error. J is TRBJ2-7 and V is TRBV28; a weak D match, TRBD2 (5 bases). V gave up 1 base and J gave up 4 bases, with 14 bases separating them. The CDR3 length is 15 residues. Germline CDR1 MDHEN, CDR2 SYDVKM. DNA for the CDR3: TGTGCCAGCAGTTTATCCAGAGGACTGTCGTACGAGCAGTACTTC. Encoded protein: CASSLSRGLSYEQYF. Drawing the rest from reference TRBV28 and TRBJ2-7, the complete variable domain is DVKVTQSSRYLVKRTGEKVFLECVQDMDHENMFWYRQDPGLGLRLIYFSYDVKMKEKGDIPEGYSVSREKKERFSLILESASTNQTSMYLCASSLSRGLSYEQYFGPGTRLTVT.

The rearrangement joins TRBV11-2 to TRBJ2-1, with no clear D. V was pared by 6 bases and J by 5 bases, with 14 bases between. Germline V lookup: CDR1 SGHAT, CDR2 FQNNGV. This CDR3 spans 14 amino acids. The CDR3 region is CASSRYGKHNEQFF. The DNA for the CDR3 is TGTGCCAGCAGTCGTTATGGCAAACACAATGAGCAGTTCTTC.

In regard to this clonotype: The junction shows a germline mismatch at one end, possibly a read error. This chain connects TRBV4-1 to TRBJ2-5, with TRBD2 matching over 9 bases. Germline values: CDR1 MGHRA, CDR2 YSYEKL. The CDR3 is made up of 17 amino acids. The CDR3: CASSKDWREGLQETQYF. CDR3 bases: TGTGCCAGCAGCAAAGACTGGCGGGAGGGACTCCAAGAGACCCAGTACTTC.

J is TRBJ1-2 and V is TRBV6-6; D perhaps matches TRBD1 (6 bases). In germline, CDR1 is MNHNY, CDR2 SVGAGI (reference sequence). V was cut by 9 bases and J by 6 bases, with 17 bases left in between. This CDR3 has 13 residues. CDR3 in DNA: TGTGCCAGTACTTACACAGGACAGAATGGCTACACCTTC. The encoded protein is CASTYTGQNGYTF.

About this clonotype itself: Given a much more abundant clone one base away, this may be a read error. This sequence joins TRBV5-1 and TRBJ1-2; no clear D. Germline values: CDR1 SGHRS, CDR2 YFSETQ. The CDR3 contains 13 residues. The DNA for the CDR3 is TGCGCCTGCAGCCGGGCTGAGTCTAATGGCTACACCTTC. Amino acid sequence: CACSRAESNGYTF.